This TCR beta chain emerged from a study of T cell clones after liver transplantation. Whole-study context: Liver transplant recipients had immunosuppression withdrawal attempted within 2 years. Three of the eight recipients were HCV-positive; the rest had non-autoimmune, non-viral transplant indications.

V was clipped by 0 bases and J by 2 bases, with 20 bases between them. This CDR3 region has 19 residues. CDR1 LNHNV and CDR2 YYDKDF come from the germline V gene (reference sequence). A note on this clone: The antigen is unknown.

Only in-frame clones appear in the TCRdb table, and some are missing; sequencing was by immunoSEQ multiplex PCR. The repertoire holds 95,000 to 130,000 clones, with just over 90% as singletons. General study results and limits: These preliminary findings come from unstandardized post-transplant sampling times. Low donor cell numbers restricted donor-reactive repertoire measurement in a couple of subjects.

The sample was CD4+ T cells from blood, taken 12 months after liver transplant. The rearrangement links TRBV15 to TRBJ1-5; weak D call: TRBD1 (5 bases). This sequence was found in a human patient who received a liver transplant. Some T cells could come from the graft donor. CDR3 bases: TGTGCCACCAGCAGAGAGTCTCCAGGGAGATCCCTTGGCAATCAGCCCCAGCATTTT. Protein sequence: CATSRESPGRSLGNQPQHF.